This TCR beta chain was identified during a study of T cell responses to AZD1222 COVID-19 vaccine. In germline, CDR1 is MNHEY, CDR2 SVGAGI. This CDR3 spans 14 amino acids. Between the trimmed V and J ends, which lost 3 bases and 6 bases, there was a span of 12 bases. TCRdb's table, derived via immunoSEQ multiplex PCR, lists solely in-frame clones and lacks some. The sample has about 180,000 clones, 70% to 90% seen once; the top ten hold 9.5% to 13%. The receptor was isolated from an adult who received the AZD1222 COVID-19 vaccine. The starting material was peripheral blood, obtained 28 days after the second AZD1222 dose. This rearrangement joins TRBV6-5 to TRBJ1-5; D is ambiguous. The CDR3 nucleotides are TGTGCCAGCAGTTATGGACGGCTCGGTCAGCCCCAGCATTTT. As protein: CASSYGRLGQPQHF.